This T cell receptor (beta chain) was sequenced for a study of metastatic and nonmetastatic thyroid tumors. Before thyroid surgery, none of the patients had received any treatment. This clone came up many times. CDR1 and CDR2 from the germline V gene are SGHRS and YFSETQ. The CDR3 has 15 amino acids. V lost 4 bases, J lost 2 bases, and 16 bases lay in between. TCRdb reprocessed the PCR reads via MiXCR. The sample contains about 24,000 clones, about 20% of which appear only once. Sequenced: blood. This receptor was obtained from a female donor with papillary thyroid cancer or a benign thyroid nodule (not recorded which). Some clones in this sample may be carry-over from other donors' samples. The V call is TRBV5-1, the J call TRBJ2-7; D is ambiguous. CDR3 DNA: TGCGCCAGCAGCCCCGGGCAGTTACCTACCTACGAGCAGTACTTC. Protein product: CASSPGQLPTYEQYF.